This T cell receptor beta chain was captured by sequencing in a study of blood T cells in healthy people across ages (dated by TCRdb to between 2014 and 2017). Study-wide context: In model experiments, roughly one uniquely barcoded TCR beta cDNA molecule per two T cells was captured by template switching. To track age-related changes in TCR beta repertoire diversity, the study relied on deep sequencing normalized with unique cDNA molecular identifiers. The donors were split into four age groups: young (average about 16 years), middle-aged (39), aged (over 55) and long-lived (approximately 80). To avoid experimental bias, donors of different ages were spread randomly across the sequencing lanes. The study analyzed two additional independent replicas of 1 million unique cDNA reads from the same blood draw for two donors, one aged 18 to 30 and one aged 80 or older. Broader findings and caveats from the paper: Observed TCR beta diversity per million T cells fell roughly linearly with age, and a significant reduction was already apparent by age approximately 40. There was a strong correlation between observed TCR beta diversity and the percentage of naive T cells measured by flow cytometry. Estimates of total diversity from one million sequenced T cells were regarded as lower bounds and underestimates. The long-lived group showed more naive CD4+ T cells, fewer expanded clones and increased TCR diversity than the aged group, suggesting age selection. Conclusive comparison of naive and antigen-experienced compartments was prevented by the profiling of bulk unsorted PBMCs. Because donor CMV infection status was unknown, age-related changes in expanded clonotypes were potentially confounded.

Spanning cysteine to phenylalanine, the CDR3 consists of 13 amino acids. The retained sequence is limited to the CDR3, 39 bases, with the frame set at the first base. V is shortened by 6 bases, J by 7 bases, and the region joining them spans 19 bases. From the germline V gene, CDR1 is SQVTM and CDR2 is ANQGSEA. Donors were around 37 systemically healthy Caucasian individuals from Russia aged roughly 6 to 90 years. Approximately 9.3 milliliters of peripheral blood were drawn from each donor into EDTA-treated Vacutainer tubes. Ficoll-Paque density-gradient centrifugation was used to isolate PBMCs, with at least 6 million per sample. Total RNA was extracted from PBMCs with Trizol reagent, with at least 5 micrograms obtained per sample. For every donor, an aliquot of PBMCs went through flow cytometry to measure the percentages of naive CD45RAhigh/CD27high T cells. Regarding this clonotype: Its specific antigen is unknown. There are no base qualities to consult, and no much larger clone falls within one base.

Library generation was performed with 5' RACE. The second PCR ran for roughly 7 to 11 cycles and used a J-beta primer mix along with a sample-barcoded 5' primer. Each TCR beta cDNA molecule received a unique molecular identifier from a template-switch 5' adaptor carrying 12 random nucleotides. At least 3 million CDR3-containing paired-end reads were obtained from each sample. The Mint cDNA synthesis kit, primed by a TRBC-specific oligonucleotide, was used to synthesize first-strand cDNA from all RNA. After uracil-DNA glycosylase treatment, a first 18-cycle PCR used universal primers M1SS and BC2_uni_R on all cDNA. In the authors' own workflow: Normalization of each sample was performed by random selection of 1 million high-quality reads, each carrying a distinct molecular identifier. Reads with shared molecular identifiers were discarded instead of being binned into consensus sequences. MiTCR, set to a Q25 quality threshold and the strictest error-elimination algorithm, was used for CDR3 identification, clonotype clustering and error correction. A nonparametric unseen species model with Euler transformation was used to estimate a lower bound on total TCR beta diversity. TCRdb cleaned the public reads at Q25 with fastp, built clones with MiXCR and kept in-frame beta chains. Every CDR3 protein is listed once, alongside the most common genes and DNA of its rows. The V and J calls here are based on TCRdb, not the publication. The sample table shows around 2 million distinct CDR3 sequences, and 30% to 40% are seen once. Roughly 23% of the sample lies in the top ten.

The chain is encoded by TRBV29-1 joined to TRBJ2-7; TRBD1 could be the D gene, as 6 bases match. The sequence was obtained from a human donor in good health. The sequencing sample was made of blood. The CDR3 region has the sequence CSVKETGKEEQYF. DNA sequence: TGCAGCGTCAAGGAGACAGGAAAGGAAGAGCAGTACTTC.